This is a list of T cell receptor beta chains from one sample in a study of OX40 agonist ivuxolimab in advanced cancers. Using immunoSEQ multiplex PCR, the repertoire was profiled, and TCRdb retains in-frame clones only, with some absent. The repertoire includes some 20,000 clones, approximately 79% of them detected once, and 20% to 25% sits in the top ten. The sample in question was CD4+ or CD8+ T cells sorted from blood, obtained in a trial of the OX40 agonist ivuxolimab. These receptors originate from an adult with an advanced solid tumor such as melanoma, head and neck, liver or kidney cancer. Both conserved end residues are part of each CDR3. The D gene is left open where the match is weak. The listing skips clone size in some rows; elsewhere it reads once, few, many or a size class.

D	size	V	J	DNA	CDR3
.	few	TRBV4-1	TRBJ2-2	TGCGCCAGCAGCCAAGAAAGGGCAACCGGGGAGCTGTTTTTT	CASSQERATGELFF
TRBD2	few	TRBV6-1	TRBJ2-5	TGTGCCAGCAGTGAAGTTAGCGGGGGAGAGACCCAGTACTTC	CASSEVSGGETQYF
.	.	TRBV7-3	TRBJ1-1	TGTGCCAGCAGCAGACCGGGGCTCCGTGAAGCTTTCTTT	CASSRPGLREAFF
.	.	TRBV7-3	TRBJ2-7	TGTGCCAGCAGCCCCCCCCGTGGGGGCCGCTACGAGCAGTACTTC	CASSPPRGGRYEQYF
TRBD2	few	TRBV9	TRBJ2-7	TGTGCCAGCAGCGTAGGTGATGGGCTAGCGGGGGCCTACGAGCAGTACTTC	CASSVGDGLAGAYEQYF
TRBD2	.	TRBV7-8	TRBJ2-2	TGTGCCAGCAGCCTGACCCGGGGGGGAACGAACACCGGGGAGCTGTTTTTT	CASSLTRGGTNTGELFF
TRBD1	.	TRBV7-3	TRBJ2-7	TGTGCCAGCAGCTATTCCACAGGGGCGCTCTCCTACGAGCAGTACTTC	CASSYSTGALSYEQYF
.	.	TRBV9	TRBJ2-1	TGTGCCAGCAGCGCCCCCCCTGGCGGTCACCTTAATTACAATGAGCAGTTCTTC	CASSAPPGGHLNYNEQFF
TRBD1	few	TRBV11-1	TRBJ1-2	TGTGCCAGCAGCTTCAGGGGGGATTGGGAAAACTATGGCTACACCTTC	CASSFRGDWENYGYTF
.	.	TRBV27	TRBJ2-2	TGTGCCAGCAGTTTATCAGCCAGGGTGACCCTTAACACCGGGGAGCTGTTTTTT	CASSLSARVTLNTGELFF
TRBD1	.	TRBV7-9	TRBJ2-7	TGTGCCAGCACCGTCGGGACAGATCCCTACGAGCAGTACTTC	CASTVGTDPYEQYF
.	.	TRBV4-3	TRBJ2-7	TGCGCCAGCAGTCAAGGTGTGGGCTTTGGCTACGAGCAGTACTTC	CASSQGVGFGYEQYF
.	medium-sized	TRBV19	TRBJ1-1	TGTGCCAGTAACCGCGCCGGAAGGGGGAACACTGAAGCTTTCTTT	CASNRAGRGNTEAFF
.	.	TRBV6-5	TRBJ1-1	TGTGCCAGCAGTTATCACCAGGGAGCGTTCACTGAAGCTTTCTTT	CASSYHQGAFTEAFF
.	large	TRBV7-8	TRBJ2-2	TGTGCCAGCAGTCTACAGGGAACGAACACCGGGGAGCTGTTTTTT	CASSLQGTNTGELFF
.	.	TRBV7-9	TRBJ1-1	TGTGCCAGCAGCTCAACGTGGACTGAAGCTTTCTTT	CASSSTWTEAFF
.	.	TRBV4-2	TRBJ1-4	TGTGCCAGCACGAGAGCGGGTGGCGGTGAAAAACTGTTTTTT	CASTRAGGGEKLFF
TRBD1	.	TRBV9	TRBJ1-1	TGTGCCAGCAGCAGCCGGACAGGGGGCACTGAAGCTTTCTTT	CASSSRTGGTEAFF
.	.	TRBV9	TRBJ2-1	TGTGCCAGCAGCCCCACCGGGGTGAGTGCTGAGCAGTTCTTC	CASSPTGVSAEQFF
TRBD1	.	TRBV7-9	TRBJ2-7	TGTGCCAGCAGCTATTCCACAGGGGCGCTCTCCTACGAGCAGTACTTC	CASSYSTGALSYEQYF
TRBD1	.	TRBV27	TRBJ2-1	TGTGCCACCGCGACAGGGGCCAATGAGCAGTTCTTC	CATATGANEQFF
.	.	TRBV28	TRBJ1-2	TGTGCCAGCAGTTTTGTAAACCGGCGAACCTATGGCTACACCTTC	CASSFVNRRTYGYTF
.	.	TRBV28	TRBJ1-5	TGTGCCAGCAGTTTAGGGCGGAGGGGCAATCAGCCCCAGCATTTT	CASSLGRRGNQPQHF